The clone carrying this T cell receptor beta chain was seen just once. These data originate in a study of blood T cell repertoires in COVID-19. Looking at the study overall: Researchers got acute and convalescent COVID-19 samples from the United States, Italy and Spain. The analysed material was cDNA or gDNA that came from T cells, B-cell-depleted T cells, or PBMCs.

CDR3 length: 15 amino acids. Trimming cost V 4 bases and J 2 bases; bases outside gene matches: 3. Germline CDR1 MNHEY, CDR2 SVGEGT. Authors' methods: Counts of nucleated cells, estimated from reference gene primer amplification, were obtained. TCRdb's copy holds only in-frame clones and misses some; the assay was immunoSEQ multiplex PCR. V and J calls and clone size are given by that table; D and trimming were obtained from the DNA. This table holds tens of thousands of clones, 65% to 90% found once. This receptor was identified in a man older than 75 with acute or convalescent COVID-19. The chain carries TRBV6-2 or TRBV6-3 and TRBJ2-7, with 12 bases that match TRBD1. The sequenced material came from peripheral blood. DNA for the CDR3: TGTGCCAGCAGTTCCAGGGACAGGGGGCCCTACGAGCAGTACTTC. Its protein is CASSSRDRGPYEQYF.